This paragraph reports one T cell receptor (beta chain). Its antigen is not known. The source of the sample is a study of blood T cells in healthy people across ages. Regarding the study as a whole: Expanded clonotype shifts may have been confounded, as the donors had an unknown CMV status. Unsorted PBMC input precluded a conclusive naive versus antigen-experienced comparison.

The CDR3 spans 13 residues. Per germline, CDR1 SGHVS and CDR2 FNYEAQ. Trimming left V 0 bases short and J 2 bases short, with 5 bases between. Next came a second PCR, run for roughly 6 to 11 cycles, which used a sample-barcoded 5' primer along with a J-beta primer mix. Each sample provided no less than 2.5 million CDR3-containing paired-end reads. A single record per CDR3 protein comes from TCRdb applying MiXCR to the 5' RACE reads. This table holds fewer than 1.5 million distinct CDR3 sequences, about 40% found once. The sequenced sample consisted of blood. The TCR was taken from a woman between 18 and 30 years old in good health. This rearrangement joins TRBV7-6 to TRBJ2-7; D call uncertain. The CDR3 reads CASSLADAYEQYF. The CDR3 nucleotides are TGTGCCAGCAGCTTAGCGGATGCCTACGAGCAGTACTTC.